The 11 T cell receptor beta chains reported below all come from one sample, sequenced in a study of molecular identifiers for immune sequencing clone quantification. One entry per CDR3 protein results from TCRdb running MiXCR on the PCR reads. The sample includes more than 550,000 distinct CDR3 sequences, 25% of them seen just once. The sequenced sample was naive CD8+ T cells from blood, with Jurkat cell RNA spiked in. Subset noted: FACS-sorted CD8+CD4-CCR7+CD45RA+ naive T cells. These receptors all come from a human donor in good health. Some libraries in this study had Jurkat cell RNA spiked in.

This clonotype was seen many times. V gene TRBV27 combines with J gene TRBJ1-5; no clear D. The CDR3 covers 13 residues. Trimming left V 0 bases short and J 7 bases short, with 7 bases between. Germline V CDR1 and CDR2: MNHEY, SMNVEV (reference sequence). The CDR3 protein is CASSLSAHQPQHF. CDR3 coding DNA: TGTGCCAGCAGTTTATCTGCCCACCAGCCCCAGCATTTT.

The chain is built from TRBV4-1 and TRBJ1-1, with a possible D match to TRBD1 (6 bases). Germline V CDR1 and CDR2: MGHRA, YSYEKL. V gave up 0 bases and J gave up 0 bases, with 20 bases separating them. The CDR3 length is 19 residues. The CDR3 sequence: CASSQESPFGGGLNTEAFF. CDR3 DNA sequence: TGCGCCAGCAGCCAAGAGTCACCTTTTGGGGGGGGCCTGAACACTGAAGCTTTCTTT.

This clonotype was counted a few times. The chain uses TRBV4-3 and TRBJ2-3, with D possibly TRBD2 on 6 matching bases. This CDR3 contains 17 residues. V lost 1 base and J lost 2, with 16 bases in between. Germline assignment: CDR1 LGHNA and CDR2 YSLEER. The CDR3 DNA follows: TGCGCCAGCAGCCAAGCCAGGAGGGGACCGGACACAGATACGCAGTATTTT. Translation gives CASSQARRGPDTDTQYF.

The rearrangement uses TRBV9 and TRBJ1-5; D not resolved. Germline CDR1 is SGDLS and CDR2 is YYNGEE. V was pared by 3 bases and J by 2 bases, with 18 bases between. There are 17 residues in the CDR3. The DNA of the CDR3 is TGTGCCAGCAGCGCCCGGTTTTTGGGGTTGGGCAATCAGCCCCAGCATTTT. This gives the protein CASSARFLGLGNQPQHF.

In the case of this clonotype: Given the absence of the conserved phenylalanine or tryptophan at the CDR3 end, a read error is likely. V is TRBV29-1 and J is TRBJ1-2, with D unresolved. The CDR3 has 11 residues. V dropped 7 bases and J dropped 6 bases, with 12 bases sitting between them. Looked up from germline, CDR1 is SQVTM and CDR2 is ANQGSEA. This chain's CDR3 is CSAQGGNGYTS. CDR3 nucleotide sequence: TGCAGCGCCCAAGGCGGTAATGGCTACACCTCC.

A word on this clonotype: This may stem from a read error, because a much larger clone lies one nucleotide away. The chain couples TRBV24-1 to TRBJ2-3, with no clear D. The CDR3 has 14 residues. Per germline, CDR1 KGHDR and CDR2 SFDVKD. DNA for the CDR3: TGTGCCACCAGTGATTTGCCGGGCACAGATGCGCAGTATTTT. Protein: CATSDLPGTDAQYF.

This clonotype has more than one count but fewer than ten. The rearrangement joins TRBV6-5 to TRBJ1-1; no clear D gene. V was cut by 5 bases and J by 3 bases, with 19 bases left in between. Germline loops: CDR1 MNHEY, CDR2 SVGAGI. The CDR3 covers 16 residues. This CDR3 reads CASSHGFGGRDTEAFF. CDR3 bases: TGTGCCAGCAGTCACGGATTCGGTGGGCGGGACACTGAAGCTTTCTTT.

This clonotype has a count of ten or more. The chain recombines TRBV7-9 with TRBJ2-3; 11 bases agree with TRBD2. Germline CDR1 and CDR2: SEHNR and FQNEAQ (reference sequence). The V segment lost 2 bases and the J segment 4 bases; nucleotides outside the gene matches: 2. This CDR3 has 15 residues. The CDR3 loop is CASSLLTSGADTQYF. The DNA of the CDR3 is TGTGCCAGCAGCTTACTGACTAGCGGGGCAGATACGCAGTATTTT.

As to this clonotype: A read error may produce the germline difference seen at one junction end. CDR3 nucleotides: TGTGCCGGCAGGAGCCTACAGGGGGGTAGCAATCAGCCCCAGCATTTT. Amino acid sequence: CAGRSLQGGSNQPQHF. The V gene is TRBV27, the J gene TRBJ1-5; 8 nucleotides agree with TRBD1. Germline V gives CDR1 MNHEY, CDR2 SMNVEV (reference sequence). The CDR3 is 16 amino acids.

About this clonotype itself: It may be a read error: a sequence one base away is much more abundant. This chain joins TRBV19 and TRBJ1-4, with no clear D. The V end was cut by 8 bases, the J end by 10 bases, with 8 bases between. This CDR3 has 10 residues. Germline lookup yields CDR1 LNHDA and CDR2 SQIVND (reference sequence). CDR3: CASLGVKLFF. CDR3 DNA sequence: TGTGCCAGTCTTGGTGTAAAACTGTTTTTT.

This clonotype was seen only once. A much larger clone differs from this one at a single base, so this may be a read error. The chain recombines TRBV2 with TRBJ2-5; 8 bases match TRBD2. The CDR3 is 13 residues long. Per germline, CDR1 SNHLY and CDR2 FYNNEI. CDR3 residues: CASSAGDGETQNF. The CDR3 nucleotides are TGTGCCAGTTCAGCGGGGGACGGGGAGACCCAGAACTTC.